A single sample gave rise to the 26 T cell receptor beta chains below, sequenced in a study of cytomegalovirus exposure and HLA in healthy donors. PCR was performed using 60 Vbeta and 13 Jbeta primers. Sequenced by immunoSEQ multiplex PCR; TCRdb stores in-frame clones only, minus some. The sample includes roughly 160,000 clones, roughly three quarters of them seen just once. The sequenced sample consisted of PBMCs. The receptors originated from a man aged 18 to 29 in good health and CMV-seropositive.

Here the CDR3 reads CAWSVAKHEKLFF. In DNA form, the CDR3 reads TGTGCCTGGAGTGTAGCAAAACATGAAAAACTGTTTTTT. V and J are TRBV30 and TRBJ1-4, with D uncertain. The CDR3 has 13 residues. Deletions cut 0 bases from V and 6 bases from J, with 8 bases between. From germline, CDR1 is GTSNPN and CDR2 SVGIG (reference sequence).

This clone was observed a single time. This chain links TRBV7-2 with TRBJ1-2, with D possibly matching TRBD1 (6 bases). CDR1 and CDR2 from the germline V gene are SGHTA and FQGNSA. Trimming cost V 5 bases and J 8 bases, with 15 bases left between them. The CDR3 is made up of 13 amino acids. The CDR3 region has the DNA TGTGCCAGCAGCCCCCACGGGGACAAAGGCTACACCTTC. Translating it yields CASSPHGDKGYTF.

This chain links TRBV5-1 with TRBJ1-6; 8 bases align to TRBD1. Trimming at V came to 3 bases and at J to 8 bases, leaving 10 bases not matched to a gene. CDR1 is SGHRS, CDR2 YFSETQ, per germline. This CDR3 spans 16 amino acids. The CDR3 here is CASSWGTGRLDSPLHF. DNA of the CDR3: TGCGCCAGCAGCTGGGGGACAGGTCGGCTCGATTCACCCCTCCACTTT.

V gene TRBV2 combines with J gene TRBJ2-1; 9 bases map to TRBD2. The trim removed 4 bases at V and 3 bases at J, leaving 4 bases unmatched. In germline, CDR1 is SNHLY, CDR2 FYNNEI. The CDR3 is made up of 15 amino acids. The CDR3 loop is CASSVRLADYNEQFF. The CDR3 DNA is TGTGCCAGCAGTGTCCGACTAGCGGACTACAATGAGCAGTTCTTC.

V and J are TRBV2 and TRBJ1-1, with D maybe TRBD1 (5 bases). Germline CDR1 is SNHLY and CDR2 is FYNNEI. CDR3 length: 15 amino acids. The germline V and J ends were trimmed by 6 bases and 0 bases, with 14 bases remaining between them. The CDR3 nucleotides read TGTGCCAGCAGCCTCCTGGGGCAGATGAACACTGAAGCTTTCTTT. Its translation is CASSLLGQMNTEAFF.

In its sample, this clone was seen once. The genes are TRBV9 and TRBJ1-2, with unresolved D. The germline gives CDR1 SGDLS, CDR2 YYNGEE. The ends were cut back, 2 bases at V and 5 bases at J, with 13 bases in the middle. The CDR3 loop spans 14 amino acids. DNA for the CDR3: TGTGCCAGCAGCGTGAGCGGGGAAGTATATGGCTACACCTTC. Its protein product is CASSVSGEVYGYTF. The whole variable domain, remainder taken from reference TRBV9 and TRBJ1-2, is DSGVTQTPKHLITATGQRVTLRCSPRSGDLSVYWYQQSLDQGLQFLIQYYNGEERAKGNILERFSAQQFPDLHSELNLSSLELGDSALYFCASSVSGEVYGYTFGSGTRLTVV.

The chain joins TRBV5-1 to TRBJ2-5; D is ambiguous. V was shortened by 0 bases and J by 4 bases, with 4 bases between the two germline ends. The CDR3 contains 12 residues. The germline CDR1 and CDR2 sequences are SGHRS and YFSETQ. The DNA for the CDR3 is TGCGCCAGCAGCTTGGCCGGAGAGACCCAGTACTTC. It specifies CASSLAGETQYF. The full variable domain, completed using reference TRBV5-1 and TRBJ2-5, is KAGVTQTPRYLIKTRGQQVTLSCSPISGHRSVSWYQQTPGQGLQFLFEYFSETQRNKGNFPGRFSGRQFSNSRSEMNVSTLELGDSALYLCASSLAGETQYFGPGTRLLVL.

The rearrangement uses TRBV9 and TRBJ1-1; D ambiguous. Germline assignment: CDR1 SGDLS and CDR2 YYNGEE. CDR3 length: 13 amino acids. Trimming pared 3 bases from V and 3 bases from J, leaving 9 bases between. The CDR3 spells CASSANTYTEAFF. The DNA of the CDR3 is TGTGCCAGCAGCGCAAACACCTACACTGAAGCTTTCTTT.

The rearrangement uses TRBV10-3 and TRBJ2-7; 8 positions match TRBD2. Germline CDR1 ENHRY, CDR2 SYGVKD. V lost 5 bases to trimming and J lost 7 bases; unmatched junction nucleotides: 16. The CDR3 is made up of 16 amino acids. The CDR3 DNA sequence: TGTGCCATCAGTCCCCGGGGAGCGGGAGAAGGTCGGGAGCAGTACTTC. Amino acid sequence: CAISPRGAGEGREQYF.

This chain links TRBV25-1 with TRBJ2-7, with D unclear. In germline, CDR1 is MGHDK, CDR2 SYGVNS. This CDR3 has 11 residues. Trimming removed 3 bases at V and 4 bases at J, with 4 bases between. CDR3 protein: CASSDQYEQYF. In nucleotides, the CDR3 is TGTGCCAGCAGTGATCAATACGAGCAGTACTTC.

The chain has TRBV19 and TRBJ1-5; 9 nucleotides line up with TRBD1. Germline V lookup: CDR1 LNHDA, CDR2 SQIVND (reference sequence). The CDR3 length is 16 residues. After removal of 6 bases from V and 7 bases from J, the junction contained 13 bases not matched to a gene. CDR3 nucleotides: TGTGCCAGTAGCGACTCCGGGACAGGGTTTATACAGCCCCAGCATTTT. Protein product: CASSDSGTGFIQPQHF.

The chain couples TRBV9 to TRBJ1-4; D perhaps matches TRBD1 (5 bases). V was cut by 3 bases and J by 3 bases, with 12 bases left in between. Germline-derived CDR1 and CDR2 are SGDLS and YYNGEE. This CDR3 is built from 15 residues. This CDR3 reads CASSAQGLANEKLFF. The CDR3 nucleotides read TGTGCCAGCAGCGCCCAGGGTTTAGCTAATGAAAAACTGTTTTTT.

At least ten counts were recorded for this clone. The chain recombines TRBV6-4 with TRBJ2-1; D unclear. Germline V gene sequence: CDR1 MRHNA, CDR2 SNTAGT. The CDR3 has 13 amino acids. Trimming left V 3 bases short and J 10 bases short, with 13 bases between. CDR3 sequence (DNA): TGTGCCAGCAGTGAACAGAGCAGAGAGGAGCAGTTCTTC. This sequence encodes CASSEQSREEQFF.

V usage is TRBV5-6 and J usage is TRBJ2-7, with 11 bases fitting TRBD1. The germline V gene encodes CDR1 SGHDT and CDR2 YYEEEE. With V trimmed by 4 bases and J by 4 bases, 7 bases remained unmatched. This CDR3 has 15 residues. CDR3 sequence reads: CASSPRTGGGYEQYF. In nucleotides, the CDR3 is TGTGCCAGCAGCCCCCGGACAGGGGGCGGGTACGAGCAGTACTTC.

The gene calls are TRBV4-2 and TRBJ1-4; a possible D gene is TRBD1 (6 bases). The ends were cut back, 2 bases at V and 8 bases at J, with 15 bases in the middle. There are 15 residues in the CDR3. The V gene's germline CDR1 is LGHNA and CDR2 YNFKEQ. The CDR3 loop is CASSQQDRVEEKLFF. CDR3 bases: TGTGCCAGCAGCCAACAGGACAGAGTCGAGGAAAAACTGTTTTTT.

The chain has TRBV6-5 and TRBJ2-5; 11 bases are shared with TRBD2. Germline lookup yields CDR1 MNHEY and CDR2 SVGAGI. The junction had 12 bases not matched to a gene; V was cut back by 11 bases and J by 4 bases. This CDR3 is built from 15 residues. The CDR3 DNA is TGTGCCGGCTTGCGAGCTAGCGGGGGGCGAGAGACCCAGTACTTC. Protein product: CAGLRASGGRETQYF.

The V and J genes are TRBV5-1 and TRBJ2-5; TRBD2 aligns across 8 bases. CDR1 is SGHRS, CDR2 YFSETQ, per germline. This CDR3 contains 15 residues. J was trimmed by 4 bases and V by 4 bases; bases with no gene match: 9. CDR3 sequence reads: CASSPGGGGGETQYF. DNA for the CDR3: TGCGCCAGCAGCCCCGGGGGGGGCGGTGGAGAGACCCAGTACTTC. The variable domain in full, completed from reference TRBV5-1 and TRBJ2-5, reads KAGVTQTPRYLIKTRGQQVTLSCSPISGHRSVSWYQQTPGQGLQFLFEYFSETQRNKGNFPGRFSGRQFSNSRSEMNVSTLELGDSALYLCASSPGGGGGETQYFGPGTRLLVL.

On this clone: At one end the junction does not follow the germline gene, possibly because of a read error. The chain carries TRBV7-9 and TRBJ2-7; perhaps TRBD2 as D (5 bases). Germline CDR1 is SEHNR and CDR2 is FQNEAQ (reference sequence). This CDR3 is 13 amino acids long. The CDR3 DNA reads as TGTTCCAGCAGCTTACGGGACTCCTACGAGCAGTACTTC. Amino acid sequence: CSSSLRDSYEQYF.

This clone was seen once. The chain carries TRBV9 and TRBJ2-5; 13 nucleotides agree with TRBD2. The CDR3 spans 17 residues. Germline V CDR1 and CDR2: SGDLS, YYNGEE. With 3 bases clipped from V and 4 bases from J, the junction kept 9 bases outside the gene matches. CDR3: CASSGRTSGGRRETQYF. DNA for the CDR3: TGTGCCAGCAGCGGACGGACTAGCGGGGGAAGGCGAGAGACCCAGTACTTC.

The J gene is TRBJ2-3, the V gene TRBV19; TRBD1 agrees at 8 bases. This CDR3 comprises 16 residues. Germline V gene data show CDR1 as LNHDA and CDR2 as SQIVND (reference sequence). Trimming at V came to 4 bases and at J to 2 bases, leaving 8 bases not matched to a gene. CDR3 amino acids: CASSTIPGQVTDTQYF. The CDR3 nucleotides read TGTGCCAGTAGTACTATACCGGGACAGGTCACAGATACGCAGTATTTT. The entire variable domain, with the rest obtained from reference TRBV19 and TRBJ2-3, is as follows: DGGITQSPKYLFRKEGQNVTLSCEQNLNHDAMYWYRQDPGQGLRLIYYSQIVNDFQKGDIAEGYSVSREKKESFPLTVTSAQKNPTAFYLCASSTIPGQVTDTQYFGPGTRLTVL.

This sequence joins TRBV19 and TRBJ2-7; D is unresolved. V was trimmed by 1 base and J by 5 bases, leaving 12 bases between them. Germline CDR1 is LNHDA and CDR2 is SQIVND (reference sequence). The CDR3 sequence is 14 residues long. CDR3 in amino acids: CASSIVGRLHEQYF. DNA of the CDR3: TGTGCCAGTAGTATAGTTGGCCGCCTCCACGAGCAGTACTTC.

In DNA, the CDR3 is TGTGCCAGCAGCTTAGCAGGGGGCGGCTATGGCTACACCTTC. As protein: CASSLAGGGYGYTF. The V call is TRBV13, the J call TRBJ1-2, with 8 bases lining up with TRBD1. Per the germline V gene, CDR1 is PRHDT and CDR2 is FYEKMQ (reference sequence). The CDR3 length is 14 residues. V lost 1 base, J lost 4 bases, and 2 bases stayed unmatched.

The V gene is TRBV5-4, the J gene TRBJ2-5; D possibly corresponds to TRBD2 (5 bases). The CDR3 totals 14 residues. The germline V and J ends were trimmed by 6 bases and 2 bases, with 14 bases remaining between them. The germline V gene encodes CDR1 SGHNT and CDR2 YYREEE (reference sequence). The CDR3 region is CASTRPGIQETQYF. CDR3 nucleotides: TGTGCCAGCACCCGACCCGGGATTCAAGAGACCCAGTACTTC.

The chain links TRBV5-6 to TRBJ2-2, with a possible D match to TRBD1 (5 bases). Germline CDR1 SGHDT, CDR2 YYEEEE. The length of the CDR3 is 14 residues. Deletions cut 1 base from V and 3 bases from J, with 7 bases between. CDR3 in DNA: TGTGCCAGCAGCTTGAACAGGTACACCGGGGAGCTGTTTTTT. Translating gives CASSLNRYTGELFF.

This clone was found a few times. The chain links TRBV5-1 to TRBJ1-2, with TRBD1 as a possible D gene (6 bases). CDR1 is SGHRS and CDR2 is YFSETQ in the germline V gene. The CDR3 is made up of 12 amino acids. Trimming took off 4 bases at V and 5 bases at J, with 9 bases between the two ends. The CDR3 DNA is TGCGCCAGCAGCACAGGACAGTATGGCTACACCTTC. Protein: CASSTGQYGYTF. The variable domain in full, with the rest retrieved from reference TRBV5-1 and TRBJ1-2, is KAGVTQTPRYLIKTRGQQVTLSCSPISGHRSVSWYQQTPGQGLQFLFEYFSETQRNKGNFPGRFSGRQFSNSRSEMNVSTLELGDSALYLCASSTGQYGYTFGSGTRLTVV.

The CDR3 reads CAISDPRDTIYF. DNA for the CDR3: TGTGCCATCAGTGACCCCCGGGACACCATATATTTT. The chain employs TRBV10-3 and TRBJ1-3; unclear D gene. The CDR3 runs to 12 residues. The germline gives CDR1 ENHRY, CDR2 SYGVKD. V was pared by 3 bases and J by 8 bases, with 8 bases between.